Below, 29 T cell receptor beta chains from the same sample are listed, as sequenced in a study of blood T cell repertoires in COVID-19. Libraries were prepared by immunoSEQ multiplex PCR; TCRdb keeps only in-frame clonotypes and omits some of them. In the table there are roughly 290,000 clones, 90% of which are singletons. Sample: peripheral blood. These receptors all come from a young woman with COVID-19, enrolled during active disease.

This chain connects TRBV2 to TRBJ1-4; TRBD1 matches 9 bases. The CDR3 sequence is 17 residues long. Germline V gene data show CDR1 as SNHLY and CDR2 as FYNNEI. V lost 2 bases and J lost 3; bases outside the gene matches: 7. This CDR3 is CASSEPGQGSSNEKLFF. CDR3 DNA sequence: TGTGCCAGCAGTGAACCCGGACAGGGGAGCTCTAATGAAAAACTGTTTTTT.

The V and J genes are TRBV29-1 and TRBJ1-4; 8 bases line up with TRBD1. Germline V gene data show CDR1 as SQVTM and CDR2 as ANQGSEA. V dropped 5 bases and J dropped 6; count of bases not matched to a gene: 5. The CDR3 totals 13 residues. The CDR3 DNA is TGCAGCGTTTGGACAGGGAGTCATGAAAAACTGTTTTTT. It codes for CSVWTGSHEKLFF.

The chain is built from TRBV28 and TRBJ2-5; D unclear. Deletions cut 6 bases from V and 2 bases from J, with 10 bases between. CDR1 is MDHEN, CDR2 SYDVKM, per germline. This CDR3 contains 13 residues. The CDR3 DNA reads as TGTGCCAGCAGCGGTTATAGACAAGAGACCCAGTACTTC. Residues: CASSGYRQETQYF.

The rearrangement joins TRBV5-8 to TRBJ1-1; the D is unclear. The CDR3 runs 15 residues. Germline CDR1 is SGHTS and CDR2 is YDEGEE. Trimming took 6 bases from V and 2 from J, leaving 17 bases between them. CDR3 coding DNA: TGTGCCAGCACCCCCGGACTCCTCTTTAACACTGAAGCTTTCTTT. As protein: CASTPGLLFNTEAFF.

This chain links TRBV11-2 with TRBJ2-3; D is possibly TRBD2 (6 bases). Germline-derived CDR1 and CDR2 are SGHAT and FQNNGV. V was cut by 2 bases and J by 1 base, with 19 bases left in between. This CDR3 spans 18 amino acids. The CDR3 is CASSLNSYPGVGTDTQYF. CDR3 DNA sequence: TGTGCCAGCAGCTTAAATAGCTATCCGGGAGTGGGCACAGATACGCAGTATTTT.

This clone was seen just once. CDR3 in amino acids: CASSLAPGREKLFF. The CDR3 DNA reads as TGCGCCAGCAGCTTGGCCCCAGGGCGTGAAAAACTGTTTTTT. The chain employs TRBV5-1 and TRBJ1-4, with D possibly matching TRBD1 (5 bases). CDR3 length: 14 residues. Germline values: CDR1 SGHRS, CDR2 YFSETQ. With 0 bases removed from V and 7 bases from J, the gap between germline ends came to 10 bases.

The genes are TRBV5-1 and TRBJ1-5; TRBD1 agrees at 9 bases. CDR1 and CDR2 from the germline V gene are SGHRS and YFSETQ. The CDR3 is 14 amino acids. V was pared by 4 bases and J by 7 bases, with 6 bases of the junction left unmatched. CDR3: CASSVGTGLQPQHF. In nucleotides, the CDR3 is TGCGCCAGCAGCGTCGGGACAGGGCTACAGCCCCAGCATTTT.

The chain links TRBV4-1 to TRBJ2-5, with 9 positions matching TRBD1. There are 16 residues in the CDR3. V lost 3 bases to trimming and J lost 4 bases; unmatched junction nucleotides: 9. Germline CDR1 reads MGHRA; CDR2 reads YSYEKL. As DNA, the CDR3 is TGCGCCAGCAGCCACACGTCGGGACAGGGAAGAGAGACCCAGTACTTC. Amino acid sequence: CASSHTSGQGRETQYF.

The chain is built from TRBV28 and TRBJ1-6; D call uncertain. V lost 7 bases and J lost 7, with 26 bases in between. The CDR3 has 18 residues. CDR1 is MDHEN and CDR2 is SYDVKM in the germline V gene. The CDR3 nucleotides are TGTGCCAGCACTCCGACGGACTTTTTCAACTATATAAATTCACCCCTCCACTTT. Encoded protein: CASTPTDFFNYINSPLHF.

The chain combines TRBV20-1 with TRBJ2-7; 7 bases map to TRBD2. The CDR3 is made up of 15 amino acids. Germline loops: CDR1 DFQATT, CDR2 SNEGSKA (reference sequence). J lost 6 bases, V lost 3 bases, and 14 bases had no gene match. The CDR3 DNA follows: TGCAGTGCTAGTAGGTGGGAGGGCCCCGCCGGCGAGCAGTACTTC. This translates into CSASRWEGPAGEQYF.

The genes are TRBV12-1 and TRBJ1-2. TRBV12-1 is a recognized pseudogene. This CDR3 region has 16 residues. The CDR3 is CASSFEDEAAVYGYTF. CDR3 sequence (DNA): TGTGCCAGCAGCTTTGAAGATGAGGCAGCCGTCTATGGCTACACCTTC.

This chain uses TRBV28 with TRBJ2-3; D remains ambiguous. The germline V gene encodes CDR1 MDHEN and CDR2 SYDVKM. Trimming left V 6 bases short and J 0 bases short, with 16 bases between. This CDR3 is built from 16 residues. CDR3 residues: CASRRPAGASTDTQYF. The CDR3 DNA reads as TGTGCCAGCAGACGCCCCGCAGGTGCTAGCACAGATACGCAGTATTTT. Combining the CDR3 with reference TRBV28 and TRBJ2-3 gives the whole variable domain DVKVTQSSRYLVKRTGEKVFLECVQDMDHENMFWYRQDPGLGLRLIYFSYDVKMKEKGDIPEGYSVSREKKERFSLILESASTNQTSMYLCASRRPAGASTDTQYFGPGTRLTVL.

This clone has a single count. The rearrangement uses TRBV5-6 and TRBJ1-1; TRBD1 aligns across 11 bases. Per the germline V gene, CDR1 is SGHDT and CDR2 is YYEEEE. The CDR3 length is 15 residues. The trim removed 4 bases at V and 8 bases at J, leaving 10 bases unmatched. In DNA form, the CDR3 reads TGTGCCAGCAGCCCCAGGACAGGGGGCTTAAAGGAAGCTTTCTTT. Translation gives CASSPRTGGLKEAFF. Drawing the rest from reference TRBV5-6 and TRBJ1-1, the complete variable domain is DAGVTQSPTHLIKTRGQQVTLRCSPKSGHDTVSWYQQALGQGPQFIFQYYEEEERQRGNFPDRFSGHQFPNYSSELNVNALLLGDSALYLCASSPRTGGLKEAFFGQGTRLTVV.

The chain combines TRBV9 with TRBJ1-6, with 9 bases matching TRBD1. The CDR3 loop spans 15 amino acids. J was trimmed by 7 bases and V by 0 bases; bases with no gene match: 2. Per the germline V gene, CDR1 is SGDLS and CDR2 is YYNGEE. This CDR3 is CASSVGGQGNSPLHF. CDR3 coding DNA: TGTGCCAGCAGCGTAGGAGGACAGGGGAATTCACCCCTCCACTTT. Full variable domain (remainder filled in from reference TRBV9 and TRBJ1-6): DSGVTQTPKHLITATGQRVTLRCSPRSGDLSVYWYQQSLDQGLQFLIQYYNGEERAKGNILERFSAQQFPDLHSELNLSSLELGDSALYFCASSVGGQGNSPLHFGNGTRLTVT.

This chain joins TRBV5-1 and TRBJ2-7; 8 bases fit TRBD1. The germline V gene has CDR1 SGHRS and CDR2 YFSETQ. J gave up 6 bases and V 4 bases, and 3 bases lay outside the gene matches. The CDR3 length is 12 residues. CDR3 in amino acids: CASSVGQGEQYF. As DNA, the CDR3 is TGCGCCAGCAGCGTCGGACAGGGCGAGCAGTACTTC.

This clone appeared once. The rearrangement links TRBV28 to TRBJ2-3; D is possibly TRBD2 (5 bases). The germline V and J ends were trimmed by 3 bases and 5 bases, with 6 bases remaining between them. The CDR3 consists of 12 residues. Germline loops: CDR1 MDHEN, CDR2 SYDVKM. As DNA, the CDR3 is TGTGCCAGCAGTTTCGGGGTAGATACGCAGTATTTT. Protein product: CASSFGVDTQYF.

This clone was picked up one time. The chain carries TRBV14 and TRBJ2-3, with TRBD2 identical over 7 bases. Germline trimming cut 2 bases from V and 3 bases from J; bases unmatched to any gene: 5. CDR3 length equals 15 residues. In germline, CDR1 is SGHDN, CDR2 FVKESK. CDR3 nucleotides: TGTGCCAGCAGCCAATTCGGGAGGAGGACAGATACGCAGTATTTT. Its translation: CASSQFGRRTDTQYF. The full variable domain, rest sourced from reference TRBV14 and TRBJ2-3, is EAGVTQFPSHSVIEKGQTVTLRCDPISGHDNLYWYRRVMGKEIKFLLHFVKESKQDESGMPNNRFLAERTGGTYSTLKVQPAELEDSGVYFCASSQFGRRTDTQYFGPGTRLTVL.

The chain is built from TRBV6-4 and TRBJ1-1, with 7 bases that match TRBD1. Germline CDR1 is MRHNA and CDR2 is SNTAGT. The V and J ends lost 5 bases and 5 bases, in that order; junction bases with no gene match: 8. This CDR3 comprises 14 residues. The CDR3 bases are TGTGCCAGCAGTCCTACCCCAGGGGGGACTGAAGCTTTCTTT. It is translated as CASSPTPGGTEAFF.

The V call is TRBV5-6, the J call TRBJ2-1; possibly TRBD1 for D (5 bases). The germline CDR1 and CDR2 sequences are SGHDT and YYEEEE. V was trimmed by 4 bases and J by 10 bases, leaving 12 bases between them. This CDR3 has 12 amino acids. The CDR3 nucleotides are TGTGCCAGCAGCAGGGGCAGAGACGAGCAGTTCTTC. Translation: CASSRGRDEQFF.

The chain has TRBV19 and TRBJ2-2; TRBD2 aligns across 7 bases. This CDR3 comprises 17 residues. V was pared by 3 bases and J by 6 bases, with 13 bases of the junction left unmatched. The germline CDR1 and CDR2 sequences are LNHDA and SQIVND (reference sequence). The CDR3 sequence: CASSIGFGGGKAGELFF. The CDR3 bases are TGTGCCAGTAGTATTGGGTTCGGGGGAGGGAAGGCCGGGGAGCTGTTTTTT. Combining the CDR3 with reference TRBV19 and TRBJ2-2 gives the whole variable domain DGGITQSPKYLFRKEGQNVTLSCEQNLNHDAMYWYRQDPGQGLRLIYYSQIVNDFQKGDIAEGYSVSREKKESFPLTVTSAQKNPTAFYLCASSIGFGGGKAGELFFGEGSRLTVL.

This chain links TRBV7-9 with TRBJ1-2, with a weak D call TRBD1 (5 bases). CDR1 is SEHNR, CDR2 FQNEAQ, per germline (reference sequence). This CDR3 contains 12 residues. Trimming stripped 5 bases from V and 6 bases from J, with 10 bases between. The CDR3, as DNA: TGTGCCAGCAGCCCCAGGGAGGATGGCTACACCTTC. This codes for CASSPREDGYTF.

This clone appeared once. The gene calls are TRBV2 and TRBJ2-4; 10 nucleotides match TRBD1. CDR1 SNHLY and CDR2 FYNNEI come from the germline V gene. V trimming: 8 bases; J trimming: 6 bases; junction bases outside the gene matches: 7. The CDR3 is 14 residues long. The CDR3 DNA reads as TGTGCCAGCTGGACCGGGACAGGGGCAAACATTCAGTACTTC. Protein sequence: CASWTGTGANIQYF.

The chain carries TRBV19 and TRBJ1-6; D remains ambiguous. The CDR3 consists of 13 residues. The germline V gene has CDR1 LNHDA and CDR2 SQIVND (reference sequence). Trimming pared 3 bases from V and 10 bases from J, leaving 10 bases between. The DNA for the CDR3 is TGTGCCAGTAGTATGGCGGAGTCCTCACCCCTCCACTTT. Amino acids: CASSMAESSPLHF. The full variable domain, in which reference TRBV19 and TRBJ1-6 provide the parts outside the CDR3, is DGGITQSPKYLFRKEGQNVTLSCEQNLNHDAMYWYRQDPGQGLRLIYYSQIVNDFQKGDIAEGYSVSREKKESFPLTVTSAQKNPTAFYLCASSMAESSPLHFGNGTRLTVT.

The chain uses TRBV5-1 and TRBJ2-7; TRBD2 agrees at 10 bases. CDR1 and CDR2 (germline): SGHRS, YFSETQ. The CDR3 extends over 15 amino acids. Unmatched junction bases numbered 6, after V lost 4 bases and J lost 2 bases. As DNA, the CDR3 is TGCGCCAGCAGCAGAGAACTAGCGGGAACCTACGAGCAGTACTTC. Its protein product is CASSRELAGTYEQYF.

Here the CDR3 DNA reads TGTGCCAGCAGCGCCGGGACAGGGACTAGCAATCAGCCCCAGCATTTT. Its protein product is CASSAGTGTSNQPQHF. V gene TRBV9 combines with J gene TRBJ1-5, with 9 bases fitting TRBD1. CDR1 and CDR2 from the germline V gene are SGDLS and YYNGEE. There are 16 residues in the CDR3. The J segment lost 0 bases and the V segment lost 3 bases, leaving 4 bases of the junction unmatched.

This clone was seen only once. This chain uses TRBV6-5 with TRBJ2-1, with 9 positions matching TRBD2. The V and J ends lost 2 bases and 8 bases, in that order; junction bases with no gene match: 7. CDR1 MNHEY and CDR2 SVGAGI come from the germline V gene. CDR3 length: 15 residues. The CDR3 is CASSYADSGSYEQFF. In DNA, the CDR3 is TGTGCCAGCAGTTACGCGGATAGCGGGAGTTATGAGCAGTTCTTC.

The chain joins TRBV5-1 to TRBJ2-1, with 11 bases identical to TRBD2. The CDR3 covers 16 residues. The junction had 2 bases not matched to a gene; V was cut back by 0 bases and J by 3 bases. Per germline, CDR1 SGHRS and CDR2 YFSETQ. This CDR3 is CASSLEGLAGYNEQFF. The CDR3 DNA is TGCGCCAGCAGCTTGGAAGGACTAGCGGGCTACAATGAGCAGTTCTTC.

The chain combines TRBV2 with TRBJ1-4; 7 nucleotides agree with TRBD1. The CDR3 contains 15 residues. J gave up 8 bases and V 6 bases, and 12 bases lay outside the gene matches. Germline CDR1 reads SNHLY; CDR2 reads FYNNEI. CDR3 amino acids: CASRRGDSGTEKLFF. The CDR3 DNA is TGTGCCAGCAGGCGGGGGGACAGCGGGACCGAAAAACTGTTTTTT.

V usage is TRBV9 and J usage is TRBJ2-5; 9 nucleotides agree with TRBD1. This CDR3 has 19 residues. V lost 3 bases and J lost 2; bases outside the gene matches: 17. Germline V lookup: CDR1 SGDLS, CDR2 YYNGEE. The CDR3 nucleotides are TGTGCCAGCAGCGCCATGACAGGGGGTCGATGGGGAACACAAGAGACCCAGTACTTC. The encoded protein is CASSAMTGGRWGTQETQYF. Complete variable domain (other parts from reference TRBV9 and TRBJ2-5): DSGVTQTPKHLITATGQRVTLRCSPRSGDLSVYWYQQSLDQGLQFLIQYYNGEERAKGNILERFSAQQFPDLHSELNLSSLELGDSALYFCASSAMTGGRWGTQETQYFGPGTRLLVL.